The sample holds one count of the clone carrying this T cell receptor beta chain. This CDR3 contains 17 residues. Germline assignment: CDR1 SGHRS and CDR2 YFSETQ. Trimming cost V 2 bases and J 6 bases; bases outside gene matches: 13. The sample comes from a study of radiotherapy plus CTLA-4 blockade in lung cancer. Assay used: immunoSEQ multiplex PCR; TCRdb lists only in-frame clones, some missing. The sample lists 35,000 to 55,000 clones, 65% to 75% occurring once. This chain links TRBV5-1 with TRBJ2-1; 8 bases are shared with TRBD2. The sequencing here drew on peripheral blood, taken from a patient treated with radiotherapy plus ipilimumab. The sequence came from a human donor with non-small cell lung cancer who had a partial response to radiotherapy plus ipilimumab. The CDR3 DNA is TGCGCCAGCAGCTTACCCGTCCCGCGCGGGGGGTCCAATGAGCAGTTCTTC. It codes for CASSLPVPRGGSNEQFF. Complete variable domain (other parts from reference TRBV5-1 and TRBJ2-1): KAGVTQTPRYLIKTRGQQVTLSCSPISGHRSVSWYQQTPGQGLQFLFEYFSETQRNKGNFPGRFSGRQFSNSRSEMNVSTLELGDSALYLCASSLPVPRGGSNEQFFGPGTRLTVL.